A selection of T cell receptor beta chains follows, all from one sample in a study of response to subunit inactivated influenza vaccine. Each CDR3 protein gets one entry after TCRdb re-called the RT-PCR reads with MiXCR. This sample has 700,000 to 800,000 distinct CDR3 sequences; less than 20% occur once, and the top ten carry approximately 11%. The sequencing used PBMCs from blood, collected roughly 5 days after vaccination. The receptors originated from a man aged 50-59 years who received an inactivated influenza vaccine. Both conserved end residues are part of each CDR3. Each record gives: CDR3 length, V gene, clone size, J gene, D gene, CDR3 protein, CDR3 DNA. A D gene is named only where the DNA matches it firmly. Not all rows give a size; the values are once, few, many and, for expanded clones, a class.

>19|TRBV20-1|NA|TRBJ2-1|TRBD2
CSARPLDRLAGGPRNEQFF
TGCAGTGCTAGACCACTAGACCGACTAGCGGGAGGGCCTAGGAATGAGCAGTTCTTC
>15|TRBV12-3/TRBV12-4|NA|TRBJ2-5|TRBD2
CASSLSGLAGETQYF
TGTGCCAGCAGTTTGTCGGGACTAGCGGGGGAGACCCAGTACTTC
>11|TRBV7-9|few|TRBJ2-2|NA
CASPYTGELFF
TGTGCCAGCCCCTACACCGGGGAGCTGTTTTTT
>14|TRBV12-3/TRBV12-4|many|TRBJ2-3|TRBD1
CASFRQGPTDTQYF
TGTGCCAGCTTTCGACAGGGCCCCACAGATACGCAGTATTTT
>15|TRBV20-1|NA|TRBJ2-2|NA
CSARAGPANTGELFF
TGCAGTGCTAGAGCGGGCCCCGCGAACACCGGGGAGCTGTTTTTT
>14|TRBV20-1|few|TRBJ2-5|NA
CSARPPGLQETQYF
TGCAGTGCTAGACCGCCGGGACTTCAAGAGACCCAGTACTTC
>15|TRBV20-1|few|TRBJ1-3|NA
CSASSLATPGNTIYF
TGCAGTGCTAGCAGTCTGGCTACTCCTGGAAACACCATATATTTT
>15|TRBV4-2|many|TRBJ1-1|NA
CASSQFGQENTEAFF
TGTGCCAGCAGCCAATTTGGCCAGGAGAACACTGAAGCTTTCTTT
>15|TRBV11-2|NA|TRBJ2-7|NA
CASSLAPLSSYEQYF
TGTGCCAGCAGCTTAGCCCCACTTAGCTCCTACGAGCAGTACTTC
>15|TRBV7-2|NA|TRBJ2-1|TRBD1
CASSTGQASYNEQFF
TGTGCCAGCAGTACAGGACAGGCCTCCTACAATGAGCAGTTCTTC
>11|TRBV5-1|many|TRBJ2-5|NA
CASSQQETQYF
TGCGCCAGCAGCCAACAAGAGACCCAGTACTTC
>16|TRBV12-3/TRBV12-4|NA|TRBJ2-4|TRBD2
CASSSSGGMGGNIQYF
TGTGCCAGCAGTTCTAGCGGGGGGATGGGAGGAAACATTCAGTACTTC
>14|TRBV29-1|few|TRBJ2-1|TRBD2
CSSRMASGNNEQFF
TGCAGCTCAAGAATGGCTAGCGGAAACAATGAGCAGTTCTTC
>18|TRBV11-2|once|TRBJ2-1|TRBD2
CASSIGGGAGTRGYEQFF
TGTGCCAGCAGCATCGGGGGTGGGGCAGGGACTAGGGGGTATGAGCAGTTCTTC
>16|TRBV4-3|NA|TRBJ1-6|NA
CASSQEMRLSNSPLHF
TGCGCCAGCAGCCAAGAGATGCGACTGAGTAATTCACCCCTCCACTTT
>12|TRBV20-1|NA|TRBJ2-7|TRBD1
CSARSQGYEQYF
TGCAGTGCTAGATCACAGGGGTACGAGCAGTACTTC
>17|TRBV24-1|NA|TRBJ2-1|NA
CATCDLISSYTYNEQFF
TGTGCCACCTGTGACTTGATCTCAAGCTATACCTACAATGAGCAGTTCTTC
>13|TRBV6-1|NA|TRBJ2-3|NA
CASRGISTDTQYF
TGTGCCAGCAGGGGGATTAGCACAGATACGCAGTATTTT
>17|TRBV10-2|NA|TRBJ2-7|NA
CASRGGWSAKTPYEQYF
TGCGCCAGCAGAGGGGGGTGGAGTGCAAAAACCCCCTACGAGCAGTACTTC
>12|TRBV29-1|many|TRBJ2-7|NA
CSVEGESYEQYF
TGCAGCGTTGAGGGGGAATCCTACGAGCAGTACTTC
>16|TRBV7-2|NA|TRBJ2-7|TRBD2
CASSLVGGVSSYEQYF
TGTGCCAGCAGCTTAGTTGGGGGGGTCAGCTCCTACGAGCAGTACTTC
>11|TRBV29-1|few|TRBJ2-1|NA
CSVVPHNEQFF
TGCAGCGTTGTCCCCCACAATGAGCAGTTCTTC
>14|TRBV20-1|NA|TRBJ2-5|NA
CSARPGVAKETQYF
TGCAGTGCACGGCCGGGTGTGGCCAAAGAGACCCAGTACTTC
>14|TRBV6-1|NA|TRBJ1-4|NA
CASSDTGRFEKLFF
TGTGCCAGCAGTGATACAGGGCGGTTTGAAAAACTGTTTTTT
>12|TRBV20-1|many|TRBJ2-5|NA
CSATPSQETQYF
TGCAGTGCCACGCCCAGTCAGGAGACCCAGTACTTC
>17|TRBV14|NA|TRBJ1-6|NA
CASSQGQASSYNSPLHF
TGTGCCAGCAGCCAAGGACAGGCCAGCTCCTATAATTCACCCCTCCACTTT
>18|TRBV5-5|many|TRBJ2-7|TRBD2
CASSLIRGGTSGTYEQYF
TGTGCCAGCAGCTTGATCAGGGGCGGGACTAGCGGTACCTACGAGCAGTACTTC
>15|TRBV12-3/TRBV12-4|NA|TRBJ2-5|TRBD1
CASSARQGGQETQYF
TGTGCCAGCAGTGCCCGACAGGGGGGCCAAGAGACCCAGTACTTC
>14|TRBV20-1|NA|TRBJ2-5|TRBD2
CSAATLAGQETQYF
TGCAGTGCCGCGACACTAGCGGGACAAGAGACCCAGTACTTC
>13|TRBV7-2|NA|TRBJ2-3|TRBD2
CASRGDYPDTQYF
TGTGCCAGCAGGGGGGACTACCCAGATACGCAGTATTTT
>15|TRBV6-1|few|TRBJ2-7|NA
CASSGRDGASYEQYF
TGTGCCAGCAGTGGCCGGGACGGAGCCTCCTACGAGCAGTACTTC
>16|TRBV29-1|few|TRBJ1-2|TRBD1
CSVKLARQGDNYGYTF
TGCAGCGTTAAGCTCGCCAGACAGGGAGATAACTATGGCTACACCTTC
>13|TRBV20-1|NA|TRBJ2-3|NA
CSALSWGTDTQYF
TGCAGTGCTCTTAGCTGGGGCACAGATACGCAGTATTTT
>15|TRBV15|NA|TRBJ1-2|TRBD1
CATSSERTGLYGYTF
TGTGCCACCAGCAGTGAACGGACAGGACTATATGGCTACACCTTC
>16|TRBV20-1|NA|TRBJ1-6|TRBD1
CSARDDRGSYNSPLHF
TGCAGTGCTCGAGACGACAGGGGCTCTTATAATTCACCCCTCCACTTT
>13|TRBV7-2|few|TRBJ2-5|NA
CASSFQWLETQYF
TGTGCCAGCAGCTTCCAGTGGCTAGAGACCCAGTACTTC
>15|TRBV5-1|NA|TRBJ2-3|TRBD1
CASSFQTGSTDTQYF
TGCGCCAGCAGCTTCCAGACAGGGAGCACAGATACGCAGTATTTT
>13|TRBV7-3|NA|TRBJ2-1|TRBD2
CASSPSSGSEQFF
TGTGCCAGCAGCCCCTCTAGCGGCTCGGAGCAGTTCTTC
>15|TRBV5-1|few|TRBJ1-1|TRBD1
CASSLQGGMNTEAFF
TGCGCCAGCAGCTTGCAGGGGGGAATGAACACTGAAGCTTTCTTT
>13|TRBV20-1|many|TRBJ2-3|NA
CSARDPVLDTQYF
TGCAGTGCTAGAGACCCTGTTTTAGATACGCAGTATTTT
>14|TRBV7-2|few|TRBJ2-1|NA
CASSLDRLTNEQFF
TGTGCCAGCAGCTTAGATCGACTTACCAATGAGCAGTTCTTC
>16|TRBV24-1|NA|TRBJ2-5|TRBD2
CATSDRVIAGAETQYF
TGTGCCACCAGTGACAGGGTAATAGCGGGAGCAGAGACCCAGTACTTC
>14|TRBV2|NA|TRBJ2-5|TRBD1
CASSTDRGYETQYF
TGTGCCAGCAGTACAGACAGGGGGTACGAGACCCAGTACTTC
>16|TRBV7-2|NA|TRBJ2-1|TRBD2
CASSSPTSGGYNEQFF
TGTGCCAGCAGCTCCCCGACTAGCGGGGGGTACAATGAGCAGTTCTTC
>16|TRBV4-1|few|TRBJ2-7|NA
CASSQSIRGRIHEQYF
TGCGCCAGCAGCCAAAGCATCCGGGGGCGGATTCACGAGCAGTACTTC
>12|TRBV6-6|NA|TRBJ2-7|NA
CASSAGSHEQYF
TGTGCCAGCAGTGCCGGAAGTCACGAGCAGTACTTC
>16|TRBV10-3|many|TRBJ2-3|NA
CAISDSRAAGTDTQYF
TGTGCCATCAGTGACAGTCGGGCCGCTGGCACAGATACGCAGTATTTT
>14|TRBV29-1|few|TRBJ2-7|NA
CSVESLDRPGEQYF
TGCAGCGTTGAATCTCTGGACAGACCGGGCGAGCAGTACTTC
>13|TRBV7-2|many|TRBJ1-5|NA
CASSLKVNQPQHF
TGTGCCAGCAGCTTAAAAGTTAATCAGCCCCAGCATTTT
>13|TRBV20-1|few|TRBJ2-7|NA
CSASGQHSYEQYF
TGCAGTGCTAGCGGACAGCACTCCTACGAGCAGTACTTC
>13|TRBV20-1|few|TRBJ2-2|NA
CSAGLRNTGELFF
TGCAGTGCTGGCCTTCGAAACACCGGGGAGCTGTTTTTT
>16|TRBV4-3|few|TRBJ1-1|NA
CASSQDVSTVHTEAFF
TGCGCCAGCAGCCAAGATGTCTCGACAGTTCACACTGAAGCTTTCTTT
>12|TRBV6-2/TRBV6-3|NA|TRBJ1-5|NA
CASTGQNQPQHF
TGTGCCAGCACGGGACAAAATCAGCCCCAGCATTTT
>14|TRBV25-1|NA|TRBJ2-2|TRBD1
CASSEDRVTGELFF
TGTGCCAGCAGTGAGGACAGGGTCACCGGGGAGCTGTTTTTT